A single sample is the source of the 8 T cell receptor beta chains below, sequenced in a study of beta chain features in type 1 diabetes. Study findings and constraints: The study found moderately but significantly shorter TCRB CDR3s in all four CD4+ subsets of Type 1 diabetes patients.

Since all of the isolated RNA was reverse transcribed, expressed TCRB transcripts were what got sequenced. The protocol was immunoSEQ multiplex PCR, while the TCRdb copy is restricted to in-frame clones and leaves out a portion. The sample carries around 26,000 clones, roughly two thirds recorded once. The antigens for these receptors are not known. The sequencing input was stem cell memory CD4+ T cells from blood. Receptor source: a woman aged 35 to 49 with type 1 diabetes.

The CDR3 region is CASSLTAGSTGELFF. In DNA, the CDR3 is TGTGCCAGCAGCTTAACAGCGGGATCGACCGGGGAGCTGTTTTTT. The chain couples TRBV7-2 to TRBJ2-2; 7 nucleotides agree with TRBD2. Germline loops: CDR1 SGHTA, CDR2 FQGNSA. The CDR3 loop spans 15 amino acids. Losses at the gene ends were 2 bases for V and 5 bases for J; bases not matched to a gene: 5.

V usage is TRBV6-6 and J usage is TRBJ1-2; D possibly corresponds to TRBD1 (6 bases). The V and J ends lost 1 base and 4 bases respectively, with 13 bases between them. The length of the CDR3 is 15 residues. From germline, CDR1 is MNHNY and CDR2 SVGAGI (reference sequence). The CDR3 spells CASSYLGGQSYGYTF. The CDR3 nucleotides read TGTGCCAGCAGTTACTTGGGGGGGCAGTCCTATGGCTACACCTTC.

This clone was found a few times. The J gene is TRBJ2-3, the V gene TRBV6-6; a weak D match, TRBD1 (6 bases). The V end lost 1 base, the J end lost 6 bases, and 11 bases lay between the germline ends. From germline, CDR1 is MNHNY and CDR2 SVGAGI (reference sequence). The CDR3 totals 14 residues. CDR3 sequence: CASSYFKGEDTQYF. The CDR3 nucleotides read TGTGCCAGCAGTTACTTCAAGGGGGAGGATACGCAGTATTTT.

This chain joins TRBV29-1 and TRBJ1-2, with 11 bases lining up with TRBD1. Trimming took 2 bases from V and 4 from J; bases not matched to a gene: 6. The CDR3 totals 15 residues. Looked up from germline, CDR1 is SQVTM and CDR2 is ANQGSEA. CDR3 sequence reads: CSVERGQGESYGYTF. CDR3 nucleotides: TGCAGCGTTGAAAGGGGACAGGGGGAGAGCTATGGCTACACCTTC. Looking up the rest from reference TRBV29-1 and TRBJ1-2 gives the full variable domain: SAVISQKPSRDICQRGTSLTIQCQVDSQVTMMFWYRQQPGQSLTLIATANQGSEATYESGFVIDKFPISRPNLTFSTLTVSNMSPEDSSIYLCSVERGQGESYGYTFGSGTRLTVV.

V is TRBV5-1 and J is TRBJ2-1; D unclear. This CDR3 spans 12 amino acids. Germline V CDR1 and CDR2: SGHRS, YFSETQ. V lost 4 bases and J 7 bases, leaving 9 bases between the germline ends. CDR3 residues: CASSGSGNEQFF. The CDR3 nucleotides read TGCGCCAGCAGCGGGTCCGGGAATGAGCAGTTCTTC.

V is TRBV15 and J is TRBJ2-5, with TRBD2 identical over 8 bases. CDR1 and CDR2 (germline): LNHNV, YYDKDF (reference sequence). V shed 0 bases, J shed 4 bases, and the junction held 4 bases outside the gene matches. This CDR3 contains 15 residues. The DNA for the CDR3 is TGTGCCACCAGCAGAGATTCTAGCGGGCCAGAGACCCAGTACTTC. Encoded protein: CATSRDSSGPETQYF.

As concerns this clone: Other DNA sequences from this sample encode an identical CDR3 as well. In DNA, the CDR3 is TGCAGCGCCGACAGGGGGAACACTGAAGCTTTCTTT. It translates to CSADRGNTEAFF. The V call is TRBV29-1, the J call TRBJ1-1; 8 bases match TRBD1. The CDR3 is 12 amino acids. V lost 7 bases and J lost 1; bases outside the gene matches: 2. The germline V gene encodes CDR1 SQVTM and CDR2 ANQGSEA.

This clone was found a few times. The chain employs TRBV5-4 and TRBJ2-1, with 10 nucleotides matching TRBD2. The V gene end was trimmed by 7 bases and the J gene end by 3 bases; junction bases not matched to a gene: 16. Germline CDR1 and CDR2: SGHNT and YYREEE (reference sequence). The CDR3 consists of 18 residues. CDR3 DNA: TGTGCCAGCGCATTAGCGGGAGGTAGGCGTTTGTACTACAATGAGCAGTTCTTC. Protein sequence: CASALAGGRRLYYNEQFF.